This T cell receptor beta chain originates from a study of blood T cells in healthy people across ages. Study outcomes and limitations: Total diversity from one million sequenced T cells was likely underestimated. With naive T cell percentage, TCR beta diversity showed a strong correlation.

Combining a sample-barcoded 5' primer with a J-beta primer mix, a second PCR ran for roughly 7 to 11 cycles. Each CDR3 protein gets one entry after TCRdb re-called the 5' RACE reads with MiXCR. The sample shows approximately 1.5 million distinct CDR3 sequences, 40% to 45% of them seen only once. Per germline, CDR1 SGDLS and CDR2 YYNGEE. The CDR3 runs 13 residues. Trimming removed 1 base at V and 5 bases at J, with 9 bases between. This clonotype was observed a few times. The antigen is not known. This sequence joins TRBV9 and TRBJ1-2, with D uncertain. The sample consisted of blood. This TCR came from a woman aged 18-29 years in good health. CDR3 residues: CASSVYPTYGYTF. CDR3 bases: TGTGCCAGCAGCGTATACCCGACTTATGGCTACACCTTC.